The clone carrying this T cell receptor (beta chain) was seen a handful of times. Its antigen is not identified. The data stem from a study of early T cells in non-severe SARS-CoV-2 infection. Study-level background: Sequenced material consisted of bulk RNA (from unsorted whole blood), and chains were unpaired.

Attached unique molecular identifiers marked individual cDNA molecules. TCRdb analysed the 5' RACE reads with MiXCR anew, one entry per CDR3 protein. The sample gives fewer than 120,000 distinct CDR3 sequences, around an eighth of which show up once; approximately 3.5% is in the top ten. The CDR3 covers 13 residues. The germline V and J ends were trimmed by 0 bases and 5 bases, with 6 bases remaining between them. Germline CDR1 SGHNT, CDR2 YYREEE (reference sequence). General study results and limits: Reliance on VDJdb matching favored anti-spike CD8 responses; private and CD4 specificities were missed.

The sequenced sample was whole blood, obtained at baseline. The gene calls are TRBV5-4 and TRBJ2-1; no clear D. The clonotype comes from an adult who was a healthcare worker with PCR-confirmed SARS-CoV-2 infection or an uninfected control (not recorded which). CDR3 residues: CASSLDQNNEQFF. The CDR3 nucleotides read TGTGCCAGCAGCTTGGACCAGAACAATGAGCAGTTCTTC. Full variable domain (outside the CDR3, taken from reference TRBV5-4 and TRBJ2-1): ETGVTQSPTHLIKTRGQQVTLRCSSQSGHNTVSWYQQALGQGPQFIFQYYREEENGRGNFPPRFSGLQFPNYSSELNVNALELDDSALYLCASSLDQNNEQFFGPGTRLTVL.